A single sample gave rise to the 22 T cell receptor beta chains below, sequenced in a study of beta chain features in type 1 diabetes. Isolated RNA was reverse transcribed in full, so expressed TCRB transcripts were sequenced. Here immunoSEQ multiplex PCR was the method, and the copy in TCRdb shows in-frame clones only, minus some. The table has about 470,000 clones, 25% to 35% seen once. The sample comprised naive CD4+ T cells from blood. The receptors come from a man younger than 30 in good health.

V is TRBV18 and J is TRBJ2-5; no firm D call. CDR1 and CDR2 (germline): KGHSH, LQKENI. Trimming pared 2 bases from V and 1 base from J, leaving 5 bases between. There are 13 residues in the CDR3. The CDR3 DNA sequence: TGTGCCAGCTCACCAAAGGTCCAAGAGACCCAGTACTTC. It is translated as CASSPKVQETQYF.

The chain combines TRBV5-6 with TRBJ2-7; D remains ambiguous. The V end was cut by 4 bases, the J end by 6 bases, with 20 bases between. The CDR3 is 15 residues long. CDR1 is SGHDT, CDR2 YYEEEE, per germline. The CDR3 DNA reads TGTGCCAGCAGCCATGGCTTCAGCGTAGGATCCGAGCAGTACTTC. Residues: CASSHGFSVGSEQYF.

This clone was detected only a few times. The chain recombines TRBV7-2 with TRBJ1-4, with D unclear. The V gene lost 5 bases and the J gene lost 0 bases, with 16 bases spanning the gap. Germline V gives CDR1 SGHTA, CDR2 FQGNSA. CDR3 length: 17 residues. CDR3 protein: CASSGGVGTTTNEKLFF. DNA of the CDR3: TGTGCCAGCAGCGGAGGAGTGGGCACCACAACTAATGAAAAACTGTTTTTT.

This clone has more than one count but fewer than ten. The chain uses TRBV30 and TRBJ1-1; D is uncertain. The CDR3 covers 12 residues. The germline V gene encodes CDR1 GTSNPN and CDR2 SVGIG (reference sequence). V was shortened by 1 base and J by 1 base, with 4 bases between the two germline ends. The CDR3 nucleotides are TGTGCCTGGAGTGACACGAACACTGAAGCTTTCTTT. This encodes CAWSDTNTEAFF.

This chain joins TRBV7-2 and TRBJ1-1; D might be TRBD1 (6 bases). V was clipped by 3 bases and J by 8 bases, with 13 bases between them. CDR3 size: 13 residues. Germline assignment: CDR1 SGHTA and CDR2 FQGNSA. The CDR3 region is CASSLRSDSEAFF. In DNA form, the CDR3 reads TGTGCCAGCAGCTTGCGCTCGGACAGCGAAGCTTTCTTT.

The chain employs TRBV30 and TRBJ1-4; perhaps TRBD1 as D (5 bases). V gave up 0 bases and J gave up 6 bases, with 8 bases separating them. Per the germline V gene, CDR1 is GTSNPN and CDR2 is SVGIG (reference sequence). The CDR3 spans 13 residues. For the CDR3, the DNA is TGTGCCTGGAGTGTTAGGGACTATGAAAAACTGTTTTTT. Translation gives CAWSVRDYEKLFF. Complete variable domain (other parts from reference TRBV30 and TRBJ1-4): SQTIHQWPATLVQPVGSPLSLECTVEGTSNPNLYWYRQAAGRGLQLLFYSVGIGQISSEVPQNLSASRPQDRQFILSSKKLLLSDSGFYLCAWSVRDYEKLFFGSGTQLSVL.

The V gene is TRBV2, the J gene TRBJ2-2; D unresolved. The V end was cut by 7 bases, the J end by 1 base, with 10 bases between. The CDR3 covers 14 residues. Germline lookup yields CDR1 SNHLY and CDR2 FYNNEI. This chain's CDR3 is CASKMTENTGELFF. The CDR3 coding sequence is TGTGCCAGCAAGATGACGGAGAACACCGGGGAGCTGTTTTTT. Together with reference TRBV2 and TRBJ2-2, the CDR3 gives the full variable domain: EPEVTQTPSHQVTQMGQEVILRCVPISNHLYFYWYRQILGQKVEFLVSFYNNEISEKSEIFDDQFSVERPDGSNFTLKIRSTKLEDSAMYFCASKMTENTGELFFGEGSRLTVL.

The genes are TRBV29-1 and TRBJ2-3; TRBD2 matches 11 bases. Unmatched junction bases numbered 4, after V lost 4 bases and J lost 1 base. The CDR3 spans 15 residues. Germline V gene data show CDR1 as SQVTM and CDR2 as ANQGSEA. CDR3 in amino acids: CSVGQLAGGTDTQYF. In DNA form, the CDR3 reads TGCAGCGTTGGCCAACTAGCGGGGGGCACAGATACGCAGTATTTT.

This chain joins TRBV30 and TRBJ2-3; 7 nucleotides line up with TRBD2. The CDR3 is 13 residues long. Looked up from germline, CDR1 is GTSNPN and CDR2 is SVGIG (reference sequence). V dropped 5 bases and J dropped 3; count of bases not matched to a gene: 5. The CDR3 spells CAWGGEGTDTQYF. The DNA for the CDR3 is TGTGCCTGGGGAGGGGAGGGGACAGATACGCAGTATTTT. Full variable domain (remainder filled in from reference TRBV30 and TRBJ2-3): SQTIHQWPATLVQPVGSPLSLECTVEGTSNPNLYWYRQAAGRGLQLLFYSVGIGQISSEVPQNLSASRPQDRQFILSSKKLLLSDSGFYLCAWGGEGTDTQYFGPGTRLTVL.

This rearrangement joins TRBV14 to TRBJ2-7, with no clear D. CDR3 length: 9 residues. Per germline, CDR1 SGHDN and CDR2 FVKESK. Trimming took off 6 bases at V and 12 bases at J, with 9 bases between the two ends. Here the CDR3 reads CASRTSPYF. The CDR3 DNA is TGTGCCAGCAGGACGAGCCCGTACTTC.

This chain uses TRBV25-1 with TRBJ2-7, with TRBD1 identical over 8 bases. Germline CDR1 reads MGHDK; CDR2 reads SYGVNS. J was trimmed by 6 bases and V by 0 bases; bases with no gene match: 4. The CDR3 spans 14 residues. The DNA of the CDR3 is TGTGCCAGCAGTGAATATGACAGGGGAGGCGAGCAGTACTTC. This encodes CASSEYDRGGEQYF.

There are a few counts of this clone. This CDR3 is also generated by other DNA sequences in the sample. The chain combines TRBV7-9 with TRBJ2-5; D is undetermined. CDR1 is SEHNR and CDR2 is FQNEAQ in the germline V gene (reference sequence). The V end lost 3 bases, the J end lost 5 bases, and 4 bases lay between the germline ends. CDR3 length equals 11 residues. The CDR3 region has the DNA TGTGCCAGCAGCTTCTCGGAGACCCAGTACTTC. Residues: CASSFSETQYF.

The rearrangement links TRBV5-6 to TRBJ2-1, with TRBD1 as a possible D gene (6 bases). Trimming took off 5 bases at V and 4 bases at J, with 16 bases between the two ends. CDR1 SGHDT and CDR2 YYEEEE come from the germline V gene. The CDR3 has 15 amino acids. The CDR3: CASRYRVNAYNEQFF. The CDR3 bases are TGTGCCAGCAGATACAGGGTAAACGCATACAATGAGCAGTTCTTC.

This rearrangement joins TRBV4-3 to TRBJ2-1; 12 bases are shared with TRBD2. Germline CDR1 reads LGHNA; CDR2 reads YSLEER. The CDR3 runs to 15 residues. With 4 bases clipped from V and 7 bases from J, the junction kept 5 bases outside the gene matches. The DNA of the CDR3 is TGCGCCAGCAGCCGCCTAGCGGGAGGGCCTAATGAGCAGTTCTTC. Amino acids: CASSRLAGGPNEQFF.

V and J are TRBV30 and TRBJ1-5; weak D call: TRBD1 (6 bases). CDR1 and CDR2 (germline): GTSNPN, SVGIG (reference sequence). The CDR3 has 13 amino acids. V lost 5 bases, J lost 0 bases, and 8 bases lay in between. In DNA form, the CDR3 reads TGTGCCTGGGGACAGATTAGCAATCAGCCCCAGCATTTT. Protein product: CAWGQISNQPQHF.

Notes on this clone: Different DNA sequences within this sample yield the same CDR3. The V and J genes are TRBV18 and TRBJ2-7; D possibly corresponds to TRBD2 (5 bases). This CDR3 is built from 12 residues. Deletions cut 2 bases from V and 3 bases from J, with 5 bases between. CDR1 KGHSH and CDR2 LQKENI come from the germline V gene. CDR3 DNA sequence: TGTGCCAGCTCACCAGAGGGCTACGAGCAGTACTTC. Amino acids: CASSPEGYEQYF.

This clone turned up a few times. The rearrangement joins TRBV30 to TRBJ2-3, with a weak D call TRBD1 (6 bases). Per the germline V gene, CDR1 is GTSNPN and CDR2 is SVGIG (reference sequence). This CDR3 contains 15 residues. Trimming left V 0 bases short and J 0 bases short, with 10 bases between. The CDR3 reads CAWSVHRASTDTQYF. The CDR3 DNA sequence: TGTGCCTGGAGTGTCCACAGGGCTAGCACAGATACGCAGTATTTT.

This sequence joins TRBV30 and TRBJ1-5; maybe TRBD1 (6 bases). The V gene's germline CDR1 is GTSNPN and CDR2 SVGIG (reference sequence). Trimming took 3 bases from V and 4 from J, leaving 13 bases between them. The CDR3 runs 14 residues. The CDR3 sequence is CAWSPQGRNQPQHF. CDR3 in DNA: TGTGCCTGGAGCCCCCAGGGGCGAAATCAGCCCCAGCATTTT.

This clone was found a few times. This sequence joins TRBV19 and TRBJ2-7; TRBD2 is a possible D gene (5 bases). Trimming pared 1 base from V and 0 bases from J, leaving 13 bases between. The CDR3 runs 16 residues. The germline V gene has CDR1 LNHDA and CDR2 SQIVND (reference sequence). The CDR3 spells CASSIAGGRSSYEQYF. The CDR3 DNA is TGTGCCAGTAGTATAGCAGGCGGGCGAAGCTCCTACGAGCAGTACTTC. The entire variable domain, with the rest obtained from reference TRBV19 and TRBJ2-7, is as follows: DGGITQSPKYLFRKEGQNVTLSCEQNLNHDAMYWYRQDPGQGLRLIYYSQIVNDFQKGDIAEGYSVSREKKESFPLTVTSAQKNPTAFYLCASSIAGGRSSYEQYFGPGTRLTVT.

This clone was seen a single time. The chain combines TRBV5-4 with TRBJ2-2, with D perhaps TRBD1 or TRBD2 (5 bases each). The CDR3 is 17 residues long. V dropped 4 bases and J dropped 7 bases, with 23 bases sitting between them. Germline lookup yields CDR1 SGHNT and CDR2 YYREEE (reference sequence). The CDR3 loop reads CASSPPGLAGIGGELFF. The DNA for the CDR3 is TGTGCCAGCAGCCCCCCGGGGCTAGCCGGGATAGGCGGGGAGCTGTTTTTT.

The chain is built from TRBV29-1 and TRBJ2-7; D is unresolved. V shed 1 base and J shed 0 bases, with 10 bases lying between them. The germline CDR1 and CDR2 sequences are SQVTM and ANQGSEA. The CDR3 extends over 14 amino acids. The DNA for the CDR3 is TGCAGCGTTGAAGGCGGAGTGAGCTCCTACGAGCAGTACTTC. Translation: CSVEGGVSSYEQYF.

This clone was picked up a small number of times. The CDR3 sequence is CSVVGPSVEQYF. CDR3 nucleotide sequence: TGCAGCGTTGTAGGACCCTCGGTGGAGCAGTACTTC. This sequence joins TRBV29-1 and TRBJ2-7; D remains ambiguous. Germline V lookup: CDR1 SQVTM, CDR2 ANQGSEA. Trimming took 4 bases from V and 7 from J, leaving 14 bases between them. The CDR3 consists of 12 residues.